This TCR beta chain comes out of a study of high-grade serous ovarian cancer treatment subgroups. Study details: Samples averaged 14,192 reads and around 7,000 unique TCR beta rearrangements.

This clone was seen a few times. Tumor samples were obtained before definitive surgery or chemotherapy. The repertoire was sequenced with immunoSEQ multiplex PCR; TCRdb's copy has only in-frame clones and lacks some. The table has just over 35,000 clones, roughly three quarters seen once. The receptor comes from a human donor with high-grade serous ovarian cancer. Source material: tumor tissue.

The DNA for the CDR3 is TGTGCCAGCAGCTCCTCCGCCCGGCAGTACTTC. Translating gives CASSSSARQYF. The rearrangement uses TRBV13 and TRBJ2-7, with unresolved D. The V gene's germline CDR1 is PRHDT and CDR2 FYEKMQ (reference sequence). V was trimmed by 4 bases and J by 9 bases, leaving 10 bases between them. This CDR3 spans 11 amino acids. The complete variable domain, with remaining parts taken from reference TRBV13 and TRBJ2-7, reads AAGVIQSPRHLIKEKRETATLKCYPIPRHDTVYWYQQGPGQDPQFLISFYEKMQSDKGSIPDRFSAQQFSDYHSELNMSSLELGDSALYFCASSSSARQYFGPGTRLTVT.